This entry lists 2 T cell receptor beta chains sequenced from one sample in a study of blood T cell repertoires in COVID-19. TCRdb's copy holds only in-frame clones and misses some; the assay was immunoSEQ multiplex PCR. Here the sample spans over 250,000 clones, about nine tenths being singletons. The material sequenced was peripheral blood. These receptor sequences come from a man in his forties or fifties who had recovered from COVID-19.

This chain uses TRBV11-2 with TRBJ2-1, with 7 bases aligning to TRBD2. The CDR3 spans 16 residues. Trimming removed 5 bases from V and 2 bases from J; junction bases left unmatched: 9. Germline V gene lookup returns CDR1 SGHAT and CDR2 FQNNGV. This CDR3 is CASSTRDYPPYNEQFF. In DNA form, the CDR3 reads TGTGCCAGCAGCACGAGGGACTACCCCCCCTACAATGAGCAGTTCTTC.

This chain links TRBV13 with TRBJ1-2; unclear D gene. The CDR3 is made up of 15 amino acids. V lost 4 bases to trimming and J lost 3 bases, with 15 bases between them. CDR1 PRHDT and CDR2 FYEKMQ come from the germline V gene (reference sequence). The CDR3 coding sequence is TGTGCCAGCAGCTCCCCTAACTCACCCCACTATGGCTACACCTTC. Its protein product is CASSSPNSPHYGYTF.